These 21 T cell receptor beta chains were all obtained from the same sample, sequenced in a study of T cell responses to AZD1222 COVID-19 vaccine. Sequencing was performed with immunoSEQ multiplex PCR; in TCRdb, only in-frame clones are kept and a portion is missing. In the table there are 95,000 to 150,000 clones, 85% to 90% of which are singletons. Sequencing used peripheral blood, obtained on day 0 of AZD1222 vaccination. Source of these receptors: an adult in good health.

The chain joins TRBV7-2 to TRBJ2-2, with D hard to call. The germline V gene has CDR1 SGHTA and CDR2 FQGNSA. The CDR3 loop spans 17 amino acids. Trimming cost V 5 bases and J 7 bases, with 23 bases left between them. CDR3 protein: CASSPLISWSSVGELFF. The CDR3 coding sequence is TGTGCCAGCAGCCCGTTGATATCGTGGTCCAGCGTCGGGGAGCTGTTTTTT.

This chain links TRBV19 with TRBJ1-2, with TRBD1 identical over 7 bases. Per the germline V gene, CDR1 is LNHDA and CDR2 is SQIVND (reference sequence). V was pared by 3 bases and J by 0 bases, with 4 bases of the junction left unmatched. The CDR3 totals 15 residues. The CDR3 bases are TGTGCCAGTAGTATCCCGGGACAGCCTAACTATGGCTACACCTTC. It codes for CASSIPGQPNYGYTF.

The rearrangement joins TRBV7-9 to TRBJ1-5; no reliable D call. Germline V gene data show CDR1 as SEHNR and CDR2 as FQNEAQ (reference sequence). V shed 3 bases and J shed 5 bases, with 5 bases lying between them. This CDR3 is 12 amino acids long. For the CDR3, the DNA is TGTGCCAGCAGCTTTGGGGATCAGCCCCAGCATTTT. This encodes CASSFGDQPQHF.

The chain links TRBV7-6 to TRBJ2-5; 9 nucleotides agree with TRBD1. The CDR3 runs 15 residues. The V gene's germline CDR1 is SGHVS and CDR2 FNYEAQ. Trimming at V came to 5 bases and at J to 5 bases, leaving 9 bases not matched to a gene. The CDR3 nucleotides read TGTGCCAGCAGCCCCACCGGGACAGGGAAGGAGACCCAGTACTTC. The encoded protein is CASSPTGTGKETQYF.

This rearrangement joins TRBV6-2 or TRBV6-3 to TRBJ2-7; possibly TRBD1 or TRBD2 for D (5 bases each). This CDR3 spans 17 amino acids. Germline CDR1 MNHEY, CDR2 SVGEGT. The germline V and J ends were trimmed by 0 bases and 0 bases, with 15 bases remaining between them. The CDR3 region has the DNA TGTGCCAGCAGTTACTCGTCGGCAGGGCGGGCCTCCTACGAGCAGTACTTC. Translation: CASSYSSAGRASYEQYF.

The CDR3 coding sequence is TGCAGCGACCGGATGCGGAACACTGAAGCTTTCTTT. Translation gives CSDRMRNTEAFF. This chain links TRBV29-1 with TRBJ1-1; D call uncertain. The CDR3 spans 12 residues. Trimming removed 7 bases at V and 1 base at J, with 10 bases between. The germline V gene has CDR1 SQVTM and CDR2 ANQGSEA.

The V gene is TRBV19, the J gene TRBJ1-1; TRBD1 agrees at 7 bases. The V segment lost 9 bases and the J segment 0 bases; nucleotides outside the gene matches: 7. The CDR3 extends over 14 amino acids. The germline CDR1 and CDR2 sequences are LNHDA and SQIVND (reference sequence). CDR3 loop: CASSRDRVNTEAFF. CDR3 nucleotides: TGTGCCAGCAGCCGCGACAGGGTGAACACTGAAGCTTTCTTT.

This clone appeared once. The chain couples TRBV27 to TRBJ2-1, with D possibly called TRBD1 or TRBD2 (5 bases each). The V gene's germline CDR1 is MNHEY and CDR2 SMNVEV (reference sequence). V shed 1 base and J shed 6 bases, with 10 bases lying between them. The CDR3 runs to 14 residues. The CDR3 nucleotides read TGTGCCAGCAGTTTATGGGGGAGTCTCAATGAGCAGTTCTTC. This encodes CASSLWGSLNEQFF.

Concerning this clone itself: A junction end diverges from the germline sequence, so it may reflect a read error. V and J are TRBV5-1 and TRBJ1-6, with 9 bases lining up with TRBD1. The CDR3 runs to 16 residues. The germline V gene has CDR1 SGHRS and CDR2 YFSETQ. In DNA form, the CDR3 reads TGCGCCAGCAGCGCAACCGGGACAGGGCCCACTTCAACCCTCCACTTT. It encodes CASSATGTGPTSTLHF. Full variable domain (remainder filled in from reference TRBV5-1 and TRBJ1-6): KAGVTQTPRYLIKTRGQQVTLSCSPISGHRSVSWYQQTPGQGLQFLFEYFSETQRNKGNFPGRFSGRQFSNSRSEMNVSTLELGDSALYLCASSATGTGPTSTLHFGNGTRLTVT.

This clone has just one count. The CDR3 sequence: CSASRWGGTGATDTQYF. CDR3 DNA sequence: TGCAGTGCTAGTCGGTGGGGAGGGACGGGGGCCACAGATACGCAGTATTTT. The V gene is TRBV20-1, the J gene TRBJ2-3; D is possibly TRBD2 (7 bases). Trimming removed 3 bases from V and 2 bases from J, with 21 bases in between. This CDR3 is built from 17 residues. Per germline, CDR1 DFQATT and CDR2 SNEGSKA (reference sequence).

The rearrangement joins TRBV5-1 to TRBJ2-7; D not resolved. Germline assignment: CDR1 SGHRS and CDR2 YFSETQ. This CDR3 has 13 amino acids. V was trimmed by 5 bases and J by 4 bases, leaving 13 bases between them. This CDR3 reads CASRTQLGYEQYF. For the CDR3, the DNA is TGCGCCAGCAGGACCCAGCTGGGATACGAGCAGTACTTC.

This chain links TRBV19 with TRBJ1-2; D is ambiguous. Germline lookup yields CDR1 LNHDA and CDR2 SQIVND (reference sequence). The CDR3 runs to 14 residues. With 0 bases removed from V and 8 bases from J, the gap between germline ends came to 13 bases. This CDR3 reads CASSIESPLRGYTF. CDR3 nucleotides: TGTGCCAGTAGTATAGAATCCCCCCTGCGAGGCTACACCTTC. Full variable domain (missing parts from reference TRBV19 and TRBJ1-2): DGGITQSPKYLFRKEGQNVTLSCEQNLNHDAMYWYRQDPGQGLRLIYYSQIVNDFQKGDIAEGYSVSREKKESFPLTVTSAQKNPTAFYLCASSIESPLRGYTFGSGTRLTVV.

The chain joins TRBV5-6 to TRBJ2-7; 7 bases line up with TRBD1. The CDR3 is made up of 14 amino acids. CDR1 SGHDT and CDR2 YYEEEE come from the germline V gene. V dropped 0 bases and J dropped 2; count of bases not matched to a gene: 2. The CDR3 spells CASSLVGTAYEQYF. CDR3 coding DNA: TGTGCCAGCAGCTTGGTGGGGACAGCCTACGAGCAGTACTTC. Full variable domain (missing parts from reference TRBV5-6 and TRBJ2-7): DAGVTQSPTHLIKTRGQQVTLRCSPKSGHDTVSWYQQALGQGPQFIFQYYEEEERQRGNFPDRFSGHQFPNYSSELNVNALLLGDSALYLCASSLVGTAYEQYFGPGTRLTVT.

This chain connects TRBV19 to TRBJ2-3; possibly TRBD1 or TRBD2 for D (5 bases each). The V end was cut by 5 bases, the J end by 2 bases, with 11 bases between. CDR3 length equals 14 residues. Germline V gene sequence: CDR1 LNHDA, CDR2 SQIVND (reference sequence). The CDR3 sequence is CASSFLGDTDTQYF. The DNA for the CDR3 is TGTGCCAGTAGTTTCCTGGGGGACACAGATACGCAGTATTTT.

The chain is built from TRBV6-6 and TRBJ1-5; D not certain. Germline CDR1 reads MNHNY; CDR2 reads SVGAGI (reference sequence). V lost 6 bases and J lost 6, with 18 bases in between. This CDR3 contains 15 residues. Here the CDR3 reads CASSPNLGRVQPQHF. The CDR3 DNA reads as TGTGCCAGCAGCCCCAATCTCGGGAGGGTTCAGCCCCAGCATTTT.

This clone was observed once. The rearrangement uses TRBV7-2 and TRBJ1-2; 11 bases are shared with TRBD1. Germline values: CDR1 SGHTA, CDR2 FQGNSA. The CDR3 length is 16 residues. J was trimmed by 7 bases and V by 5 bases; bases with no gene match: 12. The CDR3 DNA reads TGTGCCAGCAGCCCATCCGGGACAGGGGGACTCGGTGGCTACACCTTC. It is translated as CASSPSGTGGLGGYTF.

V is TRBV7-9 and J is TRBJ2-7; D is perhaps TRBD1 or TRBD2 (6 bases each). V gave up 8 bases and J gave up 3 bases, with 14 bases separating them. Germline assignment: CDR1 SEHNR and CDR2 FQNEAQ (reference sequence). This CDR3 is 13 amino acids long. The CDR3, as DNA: TGTGCCAGCTCGCGAGGGGGGAACTACGAGCAGTACTTC. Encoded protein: CASSRGGNYEQYF.

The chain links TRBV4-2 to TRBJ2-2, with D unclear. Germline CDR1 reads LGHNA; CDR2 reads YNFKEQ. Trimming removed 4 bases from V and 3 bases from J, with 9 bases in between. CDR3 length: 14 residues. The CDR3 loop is CASSLGLDTGELFF. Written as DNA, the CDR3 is TGTGCCAGCAGCCTTGGCCTCGACACCGGGGAGCTGTTTTTT.

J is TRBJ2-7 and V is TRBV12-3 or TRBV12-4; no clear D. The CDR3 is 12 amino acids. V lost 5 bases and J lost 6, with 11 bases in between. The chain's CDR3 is CASSAPNGEQYF. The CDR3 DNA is TGTGCCAGCAGTGCCCCGAACGGCGAGCAGTACTTC.

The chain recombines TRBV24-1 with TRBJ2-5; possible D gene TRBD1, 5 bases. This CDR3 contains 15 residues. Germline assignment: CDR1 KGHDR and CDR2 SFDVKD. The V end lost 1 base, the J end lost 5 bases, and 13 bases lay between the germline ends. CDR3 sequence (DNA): TGTGCCACCAGTGATTTTGCCGTGGGGCGGGAGACCCAGTACTTC. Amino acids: CATSDFAVGRETQYF.

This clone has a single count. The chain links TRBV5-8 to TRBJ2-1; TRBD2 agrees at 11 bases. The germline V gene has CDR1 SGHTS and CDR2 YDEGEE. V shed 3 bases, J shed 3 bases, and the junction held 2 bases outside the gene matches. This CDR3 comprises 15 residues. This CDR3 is CASSWGTSGYNEQFF. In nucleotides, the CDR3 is TGTGCCAGCAGCTGGGGGACTAGCGGCTACAATGAGCAGTTCTTC.